This T cell receptor beta chain is drawn from a study of blood T cell repertoires in COVID-19. This clone was recorded only once. Profiled with immunoSEQ multiplex PCR; TCRdb holds only in-frame clones, not every one. The sample carries roughly 300,000 clones, 86% recorded once. This CDR3 has 14 residues. The germline gives CDR1 MGHDK, CDR2 SYGVNS. V lost 3 bases and J lost 8, with 13 bases in between. The V call is TRBV25-1, the J call TRBJ1-4; D unclear. This clonotype originated in a woman between 18 and 29 years old who had recovered from COVID-19. Sequenced: PBMCs or T cells enriched from blood (not recorded which). CDR3 sequence reads: CASSDSGRWEKLFF. The CDR3 bases are TGTGCCAGCAGTGATAGCGGTAGATGGGAAAAACTGTTTTTT.